This T cell receptor (beta chain) emerged from a study of early T cells in non-severe SARS-CoV-2 infection. Study-level information: Chains were unpaired, as sequencing was done on bulk RNA from unsorted whole blood.

V lost 6 bases and J lost 3, with 8 bases in between. The V gene's germline CDR1 is SQVTM and CDR2 ANQGSEA. This CDR3 region has 11 residues. TCRdb passed the 5' RACE reads through MiXCR, listing each CDR3 protein once. The sample consists of over 45,000 distinct CDR3 sequences, about 10% of them appearing once. Study conclusions and caveats: Lookups in VDJdb leaned toward anti-spike CD8 responses and missed private and CD4 specificities.

This clonotype was seen at least ten times. What it binds is not known. The TCR sequence derives from an adult who was a healthcare worker with PCR-confirmed SARS-CoV-2 infection or an uninfected control (not recorded which). This chain links TRBV29-1 with TRBJ1-2, with D maybe TRBD1 (6 bases). Sequenced material: whole blood. The CDR3 bases are TGCAGCGTACGACAGGACTATGGCTACACCTTC. As protein: CSVRQDYGYTF.